This TCR beta chain is from a study of neurological immune-mediated disorders. Overall study findings and caveats: In HTLV-1-associated myelopathy, TCR clonal expansion was greatest, and in multiple sclerosis it was least, below healthy controls.

The authors produced cDNA by 5'RACE using 10-nucleotide random UMIs. MiXCR was run by TCRdb on the 5' RACE reads, yielding one entry per CDR3 protein. The table has approximately 65,000 distinct CDR3 sequences, about 5% seen once; the top ten hold about 5%. Germline V gene lookup returns CDR1 LGHNA and CDR2 YNFKEQ. The germline V and J ends were trimmed by 1 base and 2 bases, with 8 bases remaining between them. This CDR3 spans 14 amino acids. Many counts were recorded for this clonotype. Its antigen is not known. J is TRBJ2-5 and V is TRBV4-2; the D is unclear. The source material was PBMCs. This clonotype originated in a human donor with multiple sclerosis. The donor label of this sample is uncertain. CDR3 sequence reads: CASSQGQRQETQYF. Written as DNA, the CDR3 is TGTGCCAGCAGCCAAGGGCAGAGACAAGAGACCCAGTACTTC.